Included here is one T cell receptor (beta chain) sequence, with context. Trimming removed 0 bases at V and 0 bases at J, with 9 bases between. The germline V gene has CDR1 LGHDT and CDR2 YNNKEL (reference sequence). This CDR3 is built from 17 residues. The source of the sample is a study of blood T cells in healthy people across ages. A second PCR, run for about 7 to 11 cycles, used a sample-barcoded 5' primer plus a J-beta primer mix. One entry per CDR3 protein, called by TCRdb with MiXCR from the 5' RACE reads. The sample yields 700,000 or so distinct CDR3 sequences, 35% to 50% seen once. Each donor had ten milliliters of peripheral blood drawn.

V and J are TRBV3-1 and TRBJ2-6; D unresolved. The source of this sequence is a man older than 75 in good health. The material sequenced was blood. CDR3 sequence reads: CASSQEVGISGANVLTF. As DNA, the CDR3 is TGTGCCAGCAGCCAAGAAGTGGGGATCTCTGGGGCCAACGTCCTGACTTTC.